One TCR beta chain is described in this entry. Its antigen is as yet unknown. The source of the sample is a study of blood T cells in healthy people across ages. Each sample gave at least 6.5 million isolated PBMCs. Overall study results and limits: Estimated diversity that came from one million T cells was considered an underestimate. TCR beta diversity, measured per million T cells, fell in a roughly linear way with age.

PCR was performed a second time for about 6 to 12 cycles using a sample-barcoded 5' primer and a J-beta primer mix. Each of the cDNA molecules was tagged by a template-switch adaptor with 12 random nucleotides. TCRdb re-called the 5' RACE reads through MiXCR, storing one row per CDR3 protein. Seen here are about 380,000 distinct CDR3 sequences, about half observed once, and the top ten hold 51%. Sequencing was carried out using blood. The receptor was isolated from a man in his fifties or sixties in good health.

The CDR3 protein is CASSSTSGSRYEQYF. The CDR3 DNA reads TGTGCCAGCAGCTCGACTAGCGGGAGCAGGTATGAGCAGTACTTC. The rearrangement links TRBV7-2 to TRBJ2-7, with TRBD2 matching over 12 bases. V lost 4 bases and J lost 7; bases outside the gene matches: 8. This CDR3 is built from 15 residues. CDR1 and CDR2 (germline): SGHTA, FQGNSA.